A single sample gave rise to the 5 T cell receptor beta chains below, sequenced in a study of cytomegalovirus exposure and HLA in healthy donors. PCR employed 60 Vbeta and 13 Jbeta primers. Clones were sequenced by immunoSEQ multiplex PCR, and TCRdb holds only the in-frame ones, with some missing. This table holds 75,000 to 95,000 clones, around four fifths found once. Sequencing used PBMCs. These receptors all stem from a woman under 30 in good health and CMV-seropositive.

This chain joins TRBV6-4 and TRBJ2-5, with 10 positions matching TRBD2. The CDR3 loop spans 15 amino acids. Looked up from germline, CDR1 is MRHNA and CDR2 is SNTAGT. V lost 8 bases and J lost 5; bases outside the gene matches: 11. The CDR3 spells CASLELAGRLETQYF. CDR3 sequence (DNA): TGTGCCAGCCTGGAACTAGCGGGAAGATTGGAGACCCAGTACTTC.

In this sample, this clone is medium-sized. This rearrangement joins TRBV25-1 to TRBJ1-3; TRBD1 aligns across 8 bases. Germline V CDR1 and CDR2: MGHDK, SYGVNS. The V segment lost 3 bases and the J segment 5 bases; nucleotides outside the gene matches: 9. The CDR3 is 16 amino acids. The CDR3 region has the DNA TGTGCCAGCAGTGAGTTTGGGGACAGGCTGAGAAACACCATATATTTT. Translating it yields CASSEFGDRLRNTIYF.

The genes are TRBV28 and TRBJ2-1, with D possibly being TRBD2 (5 bases). The V end was cut by 1 base, the J end by 10 bases, with 8 bases between. Germline V gene lookup returns CDR1 MDHEN and CDR2 SYDVKM. There are 12 residues in the CDR3. In DNA form, the CDR3 reads TGTGCCAGCAGTTTATTAGGGAGAGAGCAGTTCTTC. Translating it yields CASSLLGREQFF.

V is TRBV19 and J is TRBJ2-7; D ambiguous. The CDR3 is made up of 14 amino acids. The V and J ends lost 10 bases and 0 bases respectively, with 16 bases between them. Per germline, CDR1 LNHDA and CDR2 SQIVND (reference sequence). The CDR3 loop is CANRRSGLSYEQYF. DNA for the CDR3: TGTGCCAACCGACGGTCAGGCCTCTCCTACGAGCAGTACTTC.

The V and J genes are TRBV15 and TRBJ1-6; no definite D call. This CDR3 spans 12 amino acids. Trimming stripped 2 bases from V and 6 bases from J, with 2 bases between. From germline, CDR1 is LNHNV and CDR2 YYDKDF (reference sequence). DNA for the CDR3: TGTGCCACCAGCAGACTTAATTCACCCCTCCACTTT. This gives the protein CATSRLNSPLHF. Variable domain in full (rest from reference TRBV15 and TRBJ1-6): DAMVIQNPRYQVTQFGKPVTLSCSQTLNHNVMYWYQQKSSQAPKLLFHYYDKDFNNEADTPDNFQSRRPNTSFCFLDIRSPGLGDTAMYLCATSRLNSPLHFGNGTRLTVT.